This entry is about one T cell receptor beta chain. Its specificity is unknown. V lost 7 bases, J lost 3 bases, and 9 bases lay in between. CDR1 and CDR2 (germline): DFQATT, SNEGSKA (reference sequence). The CDR3 is made up of 11 amino acids. This entry is derived from a study of cytomegalovirus exposure and HLA in healthy donors. Overall study findings and caveats: Prediction of most subjects' HLA-A and HLA-B alleles by TCR beta sequences was reportedly accurate. It was reported in a later analysis that an Asian-associated ancestry cluster showed fewer N-insertions than the approximately 670-donor mean. Many donors shared some public TCRs, even though most TCR sequences were rare. Serostatus for CMV was the only available immune exposure information.

It was with 60 Vbeta and 13 Jbeta primers that the PCR ran. This table comes from immunoSEQ multiplex PCR, and its TCRdb copy is limited to in-frame clones, with some not included. This table has roughly 130,000 clones, 80% appearing once. The source is a man aged 25 to 40 in good health and CMV-seronegative. Sequenced material: PBMCs. This chain joins TRBV20-1 and TRBJ2-5; TRBD1 might be the D (5 bases). CDR3 amino acids: CSGQPKETQYF. The CDR3 DNA sequence: TGCAGTGGACAGCCAAAAGAGACCCAGTACTTC.